The rows below give T cell receptor beta chains drawn from one sample of a study of OX40 agonist ivuxolimab in advanced cancers. Only in-frame clones appear in the TCRdb table, and some are missing; sequencing was by immunoSEQ multiplex PCR. Here the sample spans about 51,000 clones, approximately 91% being singletons. The sample in question was CD4+ or CD8+ T cells sorted from blood, obtained in a trial of the OX40 agonist ivuxolimab. All receptors come from an adult with an advanced solid tumor such as melanoma, head and neck, liver or kidney cancer. Each CDR3 is given with its conserved first and last residue. The D gene is left open where the match is weak. Where a row states a size, it is once, few, many or the class of an expanded clone; other rows omit it.

V gene: TRBV6-5; D gene: TRBD1; clone size: NA; CDR3 length: 12; J gene: TRBJ2-7; CDR3 DNA: TGTGCCAGCCGACCTTCAGGGGGCTGGCAGTACTTC; CDR3 protein: CASRPSGGWQYF
V gene: TRBV4-1; D gene: NA; clone size: NA; CDR3 length: 14; J gene: TRBJ2-5; CDR3 DNA: TGCGCCAGCAGCCAAGGCCACAGTGGGGAGACCCAGTACTTC; CDR3 protein: CASSQGHSGETQYF
V gene: TRBV11-2; D gene: NA; clone size: NA; CDR3 length: 13; J gene: TRBJ1-4; CDR3 DNA: TGTGCCAGCAGTAGGGACCCCGCTGGGGAACTGTTTTTT; CDR3 protein: CASSRDPAGELFF
V gene: TRBV21-1; D gene: NA; clone size: NA; CDR3 length: 17; J gene: TRBJ2-7; CDR3 DNA: TGTGCCAGCAGCAAAGAACTACGGGACAGCGCTTTGGAGGAGCAGTACTTC; CDR3 protein: CASSKELRDSALEEQYF
V gene: TRBV4-1; D gene: NA; clone size: NA; CDR3 length: 15; J gene: TRBJ1-1; CDR3 DNA: TGCGCCAGCTCAAGGGTACAGGGTTCCGACACTGAAGCTTTCTTT; CDR3 protein: CASSRVQGSDTEAFF
V gene: TRBV28; D gene: NA; clone size: NA; CDR3 length: 13; J gene: TRBJ2-5; CDR3 DNA: TGTGCCAGCAGTTATAGTTTCCAAGAGACCCAGTACTTC; CDR3 protein: CASSYSFQETQYF
V gene: TRBV28; D gene: TRBD1; clone size: NA; CDR3 length: 13; J gene: TRBJ1-2; CDR3 DNA: TGTGCCAGCAGTCAACAGGGGATCTCTGGCTACACCTTC; CDR3 protein: CASSQQGISGYTF
V gene: TRBV7-8; D gene: NA; clone size: NA; CDR3 length: 13; J gene: TRBJ2-7; CDR3 DNA: TGTGCCAGCAGCCCACCGAAGGAGGACGAGCAGTACTTC; CDR3 protein: CASSPPKEDEQYF
V gene: TRBV19; D gene: NA; clone size: NA; CDR3 length: 15; J gene: TRBJ1-4; CDR3 DNA: TGTGCCAGTAGTATTGGCTGGGGAAATAATGAAAAACTGTTTTTT; CDR3 protein: CASSIGWGNNEKLFF
V gene: TRBV5-4; D gene: NA; clone size: NA; CDR3 length: 14; J gene: TRBJ2-5; CDR3 DNA: TGTGCCAGCAGCACGCCCGGAGGGAGAGAGACCCAGTACTTC; CDR3 protein: CASSTPGGRETQYF
V gene: TRBV19; D gene: TRBD1; clone size: NA; CDR3 length: 13; J gene: TRBJ2-2; CDR3 DNA: TGTGCCAGTAGTTCCCAGGGGGCCGGGGAGCTGTTTTTT; CDR3 protein: CASSSQGAGELFF
V gene: TRBV6-1; D gene: TRBD1; clone size: NA; CDR3 length: 14; J gene: TRBJ2-7; CDR3 DNA: TGTGCCAGCTTTTACGGGACAGGGGGCTCCGAGCAGTACTTC; CDR3 protein: CASFYGTGGSEQYF
V gene: TRBV27; D gene: NA; clone size: NA; CDR3 length: 14; J gene: TRBJ1-6; CDR3 DNA: TGTGCCAGTAAGGGGGTCCCTTATAATTCACCCCTCCACTTT; CDR3 protein: CASKGVPYNSPLHF
V gene: TRBV27; D gene: NA; clone size: NA; CDR3 length: 15; J gene: TRBJ1-1; CDR3 DNA: TGTGCCAGCAGTTTAATAGGAGCCTTCGACACTGAAGCTTTCTTT; CDR3 protein: CASSLIGAFDTEAFF
V gene: TRBV19; D gene: TRBD1; clone size: NA; CDR3 length: 13; J gene: TRBJ1-6; CDR3 DNA: TGTGCCAGTATGGGACAGGGAAGTTCACCCCTCCACTTT; CDR3 protein: CASMGQGSSPLHF
V gene: TRBV2; D gene: TRBD2; clone size: NA; CDR3 length: 16; J gene: TRBJ2-5; CDR3 DNA: TGTGCCAGCAGTGAACCCGGGAGGGTCGGACAAGAGACCCAGTACTTC; CDR3 protein: CASSEPGRVGQETQYF
V gene: TRBV19; D gene: TRBD1; clone size: NA; CDR3 length: 15; J gene: TRBJ1-1; CDR3 DNA: TGTGCCAGTAGTAGGTTACAGGGGTTTAAAACTGAAGCTTTCTTT; CDR3 protein: CASSRLQGFKTEAFF
V gene: TRBV10-3; D gene: TRBD2; clone size: NA; CDR3 length: 16; J gene: TRBJ2-3; CDR3 DNA: TGTGCCATCAGTGAGTCGGAACTAGCGGTGGGAGGTACGCAGTATTTT; CDR3 protein: CAISESELAVGGTQYF
V gene: TRBV2; D gene: NA; clone size: few; CDR3 length: 15; J gene: TRBJ2-3; CDR3 DNA: TGTGCCAGCGTGGATAGGGTCCGGAGCTCAGATACGCAGTATTTT; CDR3 protein: CASVDRVRSSDTQYF
V gene: TRBV5-4; D gene: TRBD1; clone size: NA; CDR3 length: 16; J gene: TRBJ2-7; CDR3 DNA: TGTGCCAGCAGCTTGGAGGGACAGGGGGGAAGCTACGAGCAGTACTTC; CDR3 protein: CASSLEGQGGSYEQYF